The 7 T cell receptor beta chains below all came from one sample that was sequenced in a study of blood T cell repertoires in COVID-19 (dated by TCRdb to about 2020). Library preparation was by the immunoSEQ multiplex PCR assay. The table comes from immuneACCESS by way of TCRdb, which keeps in-frame sequences with V and J called. Part of the clones is missing from these tables; in studies checked, under half for an unresolved V gene and the rest for unknown reasons. For this sample the table gives about 280,000 clones, of which around 85% were detected only once. The ten largest clones represent about 2.5% of the sample. Sequencing input: PBMCs or T cells enriched from blood (not recorded which). These receptors were taken from a woman aged 45-65 years who had recovered from COVID-19.

The rearrangement links TRBV7-7 to TRBJ1-4; 8 nucleotides align to TRBD1. The ends lost 5 bases at V and 8 bases at J; junction bases unmatched: 10. Germline V gene data show CDR1 as SSHAT and CDR2 as FNYEAQ (reference sequence). The CDR3 totals 15 residues. In DNA, the CDR3 is TGTGCCAGCAGCCCCGGGACAGGTGGAAGCGAAAAACTGTTTTTT. Translation gives CASSPGTGGSEKLFF.

This clone came up once. The V call is TRBV19, the J call TRBJ1-5; 7 nucleotides agree with TRBD1. The CDR3 extends over 14 amino acids. The junction had 5 bases not matched to a gene; V was cut back by 6 bases and J by 3 bases. Germline lookup yields CDR1 LNHDA and CDR2 SQIVND (reference sequence). As DNA, the CDR3 is TGTGCCAGTAGGTTGGACAGGTACAATCAGCCCCAGCATTTT. It specifies CASRLDRYNQPQHF.

V is TRBV7-9 and J is TRBJ2-2; 10 nucleotides match TRBD2. Germline V gene sequence: CDR1 SEHNR, CDR2 FQNEAQ (reference sequence). The CDR3 loop spans 18 amino acids. The V and J ends lost 3 bases and 2 bases, in that order; junction bases with no gene match: 9. As DNA, the CDR3 is TGTGCCAGCAGCTTCTCCTTTGGACTAGCGGCAAACACCGGGGAGCTGTTTTTT. Translation gives CASSFSFGLAANTGELFF.

The V call is TRBV12-3 or TRBV12-4, the J call TRBJ1-6; maybe TRBD1 (5 bases). Trimming took 5 bases from V and 14 from J, leaving 16 bases between them. This CDR3 is built from 13 residues. This CDR3 reads CASSLGGRGALHF. The CDR3 DNA follows: TGTGCCAGCAGTCTGGGAGGCCGGGGGGCCCTCCACTTT.

The chain combines TRBV19 with TRBJ1-5; 8 bases line up with TRBD1. The CDR3 is made up of 16 amino acids. Trimming took 8 bases from V and 0 from J; bases not matched to a gene: 9. Germline V gene data show CDR1 as LNHDA and CDR2 as SQIVND (reference sequence). The CDR3 sequence: CASSSGTGVSNQPQHF. Written as DNA, the CDR3 is TGTGCCAGTTCTAGCGGGACAGGCGTTAGCAATCAGCCCCAGCATTTT.

The gene calls are TRBV4-2 and TRBJ2-7; tentatively, D is TRBD1 (6 bases). The CDR3 has 16 amino acids. V was trimmed by 0 bases and J by 0 bases, leaving 12 bases between them. The germline CDR1 and CDR2 sequences are LGHNA and YNFKEQ. The CDR3 spells CASSQDIRDTSYEQYF. CDR3 nucleotides: TGTGCCAGCAGCCAAGATATCCGGGACACCTCCTACGAGCAGTACTTC.

The rearrangement joins TRBV28 to TRBJ2-3; perhaps TRBD2 as D (7 bases). Germline loops: CDR1 MDHEN, CDR2 SYDVKM. This CDR3 is built from 14 residues. V lost 9 bases, J lost 1 base, and 14 bases lay in between. The CDR3 region is CASIGGVGTDTQYF. CDR3 coding DNA: TGTGCCAGTATAGGGGGGGTCGGCACAGATACGCAGTATTTT.